This T cell receptor (beta chain) derives from a study of CD8+ T cells in alopecia areata. Whole-study findings and limits: Possibly as an HLA-related effect, TCR sharing across patients appeared less clear than in mice.

cDNA prepared by RNA extraction and subsequent reverse transcription served as the template for sequencing. Profiled with immunoSEQ multiplex PCR; TCRdb holds only in-frame clones, not every one. Of fewer than 200,000 clones listed, roughly 66% are singletons. Remarks on this clone: Its antigen is currently unknown.

Here the sequenced sample was CD8+ T cells sorted from blood, taken at week 0. The clonotype was recovered from a human donor with alopecia areata.

CDR3 in amino acids: CASSTYYNEQFF. For the CDR3, the DNA is TGTGCCAGCAGCACCTACTACAATGAGCAGTTCTTC. V and J are TRBV7-9 and TRBJ2-1; D remains unclear. The CDR3 extends over 12 amino acids. Between the trimmed V and J ends, which lost 5 bases and 3 bases, there was a span of 5 bases. CDR1 is SEHNR, CDR2 FQNEAQ, per germline (reference sequence).